The rows below give T cell receptor beta chains drawn from one sample of a study of shared clonotypes between healthy human individuals. Sequencing used immunoSEQ multiplex PCR; TCRdb keeps in-frame clones, though not all of them. The table records approximately 510,000 clones, around 74% of them present only once. Specimen: PBMCs. The receptors come from a woman in her forties in good health. Some clones in this sample may be carry-over from other donors' samples. Each CDR3 is given with its conserved first and last residue. A D gene is named only where the DNA matches it firmly. Only some rows state a clone size, as once, few, many or a class for expanded clones.

V gene	D gene	clone size	J gene	CDR3 protein	CDR3 DNA
TRBV19	TRBD1	NA	TRBJ2-5	CASSRGQGSETQYF	TGTGCCAGTAGTAGGGGACAGGGGAGTGAGACCCAGTACTTC
TRBV5-4	NA	NA	TRBJ1-2	CASSLGQHDYGYTF	TGTGCCAGCAGCTTGGGACAGCATGACTATGGCTACACCTTC
TRBV5-1	TRBD2	NA	TRBJ2-1	CASSLGLAESQNEQFF	TGCGCCAGCAGCCTGGGACTAGCGGAAAGCCAAAATGAGCAGTTCTTC
TRBV7-9	NA	once	TRBJ2-3	CASSLGGASTDTQYF	TGTGCCAGCAGCTTAGGGGGTGCCTCTACAGATACGCAGTATTTT
TRBV5-8	TRBD1	NA	TRBJ2-7	CASSLGSGGFPYEQYF	TGTGCCAGCAGCTTGGGATCAGGGGGCTTTCCCTACGAGCAGTACTTC
TRBV29-1	TRBD1	NA	TRBJ1-1	CSVGQGWTEAFF	TGCAGCGTTGGACAGGGGTGGACTGAAGCTTTCTTT
TRBV7-9	NA	NA	TRBJ2-1	CASSPLVRSYNEQFF	TGTGCCAGCAGCCCCCTAGTGCGGTCCTACAATGAGCAGTTCTTC
TRBV7-2	TRBD2	NA	TRBJ2-5	CASRGLAGAPGTQYF	TGTGCCAGCAGGGGACTAGCGGGAGCCCCAGGGACCCAGTACTTC
TRBV9	TRBD1	NA	TRBJ2-3	CASSRWAGGADTQYF	TGTGCCAGCAGCAGGTGGGCAGGGGGTGCAGATACGCAGTATTTT
TRBV11-2	NA	NA	TRBJ2-3	CASSLPGGGFTVTQYF	TGTGCCAGCAGCTTACCCGGTGGGGGCTTTACGGTTACGCAGTATTTT
TRBV4-2	NA	NA	TRBJ2-7	CASSQERGSYEQYF	TGTGCCAGCAGCCAAGAGCGGGGTTCCTACGAGCAGTACTTC
TRBV18	NA	NA	TRBJ2-2	CASSRGNRVLAGELFF	TGTGCCAGCTCACGCGGGAACAGGGTTCTCGCCGGGGAGCTGTTTTTT
TRBV19	NA	medium-sized	TRBJ1-4	CASSIPGLGAQALFF	TGTGCCAGTAGTATACCCGGACTCGGAGCGCAAGCACTGTTTTTT
TRBV2	TRBD2	NA	TRBJ2-2	CASRGLANTGELFF	TGTGCCAGCAGGGGACTAGCGAACACCGGGGAGCTGTTTTTT
TRBV7-8	NA	NA	TRBJ2-5	CASSLGTTQETQYF	TGTGCCAGCAGCTTAGGGACTACACAAGAGACCCAGTACTTC
TRBV5-1	TRBD1	NA	TRBJ2-7	CASSLAATGTYEQYF	TGCGCCAGCAGCTTGGCTGCGACAGGGACCTACGAGCAGTACTTC
TRBV7-2	TRBD2	NA	TRBJ2-3	CASSLSLAVGTDTQYF	TGTGCCAGCAGCTTAAGTCTAGCGGTTGGCACAGATACGCAGTATTTT
TRBV7-9	NA	NA	TRBJ2-3	CASSSRLYTDTQYF	TGTGCCAGCAGCTCAAGACTCTACACAGATACGCAGTATTTT
TRBV30	NA	once	TRBJ2-7	CAWSNNYEQYF	TGTGCCTGGAGTAATAACTACGAGCAGTACTTC
TRBV30	NA	NA	TRBJ2-7	CAWSVVGGGYEQYF	TGTGCCTGGAGTGTAGTAGGGGGGGGCTACGAGCAGTACTTC
TRBV6-5	NA	NA	TRBJ1-2	CASSPREAGYGYTF	TGTGCCAGCAGCCCCCGCGAGGCGGGCTATGGCTACACCTTC
TRBV2	TRBD2	NA	TRBJ2-3	CASSVAGADTQYF	TGTGCCAGCAGTGTCGCGGGGGCAGATACGCAGTATTTT
TRBV5-1	NA	NA	TRBJ2-1	CASSSHRDSSEQFF	TGCGCCAGCAGCTCCCACCGGGACTCCAGTGAGCAGTTCTTC
TRBV5-6	NA	NA	TRBJ1-6	CASSLGTGFNSPLHF	TGTGCCAGCAGCTTGGGAACAGGGTTTAATTCACCCCTCCACTTT
TRBV29-1	TRBD2	NA	TRBJ2-3	CSTAPTSGTSTDTQYF	TGCAGCACTGCCCCAACTAGCGGTACTAGCACAGATACGCAGTATTTT
TRBV9	TRBD2	NA	TRBJ2-1	CASSPQPGLAGGSDYNEQFF	TGTGCCAGCAGCCCTCAACCGGGACTAGCGGGAGGTAGCGATTACAATGAGCAGTTCTTC
TRBV5-4	NA	many	TRBJ2-1	CASSLDPASPYNEQFF	TGTGCCAGCAGCTTGGATCCCGCCTCGCCCTACAATGAGCAGTTCTTC
TRBV18	TRBD2	NA	TRBJ2-1	CASSPGTSGRSDEQFF	TGTGCCAGCTCACCCGGGACTAGCGGGAGGTCGGATGAGCAGTTCTTC
TRBV7-2	NA	NA	TRBJ2-1	CASSLSYSGNEQFF	TGTGCCAGCAGCTTATCGTATAGCGGTAATGAGCAGTTCTTC
TRBV6-6	NA	NA	TRBJ1-4	CASSPSGETNEKLFF	TGTGCCAGCAGTCCCAGTGGAGAGACTAATGAAAAACTGTTTTTT
TRBV5-1	NA	NA	TRBJ2-3	CASSRELPDTQYF	TGCGCCAGCAGCCGGGAGCTGCCAGATACGCAGTATTTT
TRBV7-3	NA	once	TRBJ1-2	CASRGGQRPHGYTF	TGTGCCTCCCGAGGGGGACAAAGGCCACATGGCTACACCTTC
TRBV10-1	TRBD1	NA	TRBJ2-3	CATKGQGTDTQYF	TGCGCCACCAAGGGACAGGGCACAGATACGCAGTATTTT
TRBV10-2	NA	NA	TRBJ2-1	CASLATAYNEQFF	TGCGCCAGTTTAGCGACGGCCTACAATGAGCAGTTCTTC
TRBV30	TRBD1	once	TRBJ2-5	CAWMGQGAGETQYF	TGTGCCTGGATGGGACAGGGGGCTGGGGAGACCCAGTACTTC
TRBV9	TRBD2	NA	TRBJ2-1	CASSVGASGILSSYNEQFF	TGTGCCAGCAGCGTAGGGGCTAGCGGGATTTTAAGCTCCTACAATGAGCAGTTCTTC
TRBV6-6	TRBD2	NA	TRBJ2-7	CASIRGEDSYEQYF	TGTGCCAGCATTCGGGGGGAGGACTCCTACGAGCAGTACTTC
TRBV19	TRBD1	NA	TRBJ1-5	CASSIDTGGDQPQHF	TGTGCCAGTAGTATAGACACAGGGGGCGATCAGCCCCAGCATTTT
TRBV7-9	TRBD1	NA	TRBJ1-1	CASSSQGAGTEAFF	TGTGCCAGCAGCTCCCAGGGGGCGGGCACTGAAGCTTTCTTT
TRBV11-3	NA	few	TRBJ2-5	CASSLSTGFQETQYF	TGTGCCAGCAGCCTTTCTACAGGGTTCCAAGAGACCCAGTACTTC
TRBV10-3	NA	NA	TRBJ1-4	CAIREDGLVGKLFF	TGTGCCATCAGGGAGGACGGCCTGGTAGGAAAACTGTTTTTT
TRBV28	TRBD1	NA	TRBJ1-2	CASRDRYNYGYTF	TGTGCCAGCCGGGACAGGTATAACTATGGCTACACCTTC
TRBV27	TRBD2	once	TRBJ2-7	CASSSHILQGGSSYEQYF	TGTGCCAGCAGCTCCCACATCCTTCAGGGCGGGAGCTCCTACGAGCAGTACTTC
TRBV19	NA	NA	TRBJ1-5	CASSTIGLGVYQPQHF	TGTGCCAGTAGTACCATAGGCCTCGGGGTTTATCAGCCCCAGCATTTT
TRBV7-2	TRBD2	NA	TRBJ2-2	CASSLLGLAGGRELFF	TGTGCCAGCAGCTTACTTGGACTAGCGGGAGGCAGGGAGCTGTTTTTT
TRBV7-2	TRBD1	NA	TRBJ2-7	CASSSRDRAHEQYF	TGTGCCAGCAGCTCCCGGGACAGGGCCCACGAGCAGTACTTC
TRBV7-9	NA	NA	TRBJ2-5	CASSDNLGGSSSEQYF	TGTGCCAGCAGCGATAACCTAGGGGGGTCCTCCTCGGAGCAGTACTTC
TRBV6-1	TRBD1	NA	TRBJ1-4	CASSVTGARNLNEKLFF	TGTGCCAGCAGTGTGACAGGGGCCAGAAACCTTAATGAAAAACTGTTTTTT